The clone carrying this T cell receptor (beta chain) occurred a few times. Its target is not known. This sample was taken from a study of cytomegalovirus exposure and HLA in healthy donors. Whole-study results and caveats: There were several of the most significant clusters that appeared linked to common viral pathogens in a later analysis. Most of the TCR beta V segments (in an earlier analysis) were productive either about 87% or about 30% of the time.

PCR primers comprised 60 Vbeta and 13 Jbeta primers. Clones were sequenced by immunoSEQ multiplex PCR, and TCRdb holds only the in-frame ones, with some missing. The repertoire has around 190,000 clones, over 75% of them found once; the top ten carry about 0.5%. Looked up from germline, CDR1 is MNHNY and CDR2 is SVGAGI (reference sequence). This CDR3 comprises 15 residues. With 4 bases clipped from V and 4 bases from J, the junction kept 7 bases outside the gene matches. Source material: PBMCs. The rearrangement links TRBV6-6 to TRBJ1-2; 9 bases are a match to TRBD1. This receptor was identified in a woman in her 50s in good health and CMV-seronegative. Here the CDR3 reads CASSSTGGAPYGYTF. CDR3 in DNA: TGTGCCAGCAGTTCAACAGGGGGCGCCCCCTATGGCTACACCTTC.